The 12 T cell receptor beta chains below were found in one sample sequenced in a study of blood T cell repertoires in COVID-19. Produced via immunoSEQ multiplex PCR; TCRdb's table is partial and in-frame only. The profile shows about 200,000 clones, about 80% of them singletons. Sequencing input: peripheral blood. All receptors come from a human donor with acute or convalescent COVID-19. The donor label of this sample is uncertain.

This clone occurred once. The chain couples TRBV28 to TRBJ1-1, with TRBD1 identical over 7 bases. Germline assignment: CDR1 MDHEN and CDR2 SYDVKM. This CDR3 comprises 14 residues. Unmatched junction bases numbered 4, after V lost 2 bases and J lost 4 bases. Written as DNA, the CDR3 is TGTGCCAGCAGTTTACTCGACAGGGCCACTGAAGCTTTCTTT. Amino acids: CASSLLDRATEAFF. The whole variable domain, filled in from reference TRBV28 and TRBJ1-1, reads DVKVTQSSRYLVKRTGEKVFLECVQDMDHENMFWYRQDPGLGLRLIYFSYDVKMKEKGDIPEGYSVSREKKERFSLILESASTNQTSMYLCASSLLDRATEAFFGQGTRLTVV.

This chain links TRBV6-6 with TRBJ2-1; tentative D call: TRBD1 (6 bases). The CDR3 contains 13 residues. CDR1 is MNHNY and CDR2 is SVGAGI in the germline V gene (reference sequence). V was shortened by 7 bases and J by 6 bases, with 13 bases between the two germline ends. This chain's CDR3 is CASNLLQGNEQFF. In nucleotides, the CDR3 is TGTGCCAGCAACCTACTACAGGGCAATGAGCAGTTCTTC.

V is TRBV11-2 and J is TRBJ2-1, with 8 bases fitting TRBD2. The CDR3 is 15 amino acids. J lost 2 bases, V lost 5 bases, and 5 bases had no gene match. Germline CDR1 is SGHAT and CDR2 is FQNNGV. This CDR3 is CASSPGAGAYNEQFF. The CDR3 region has the DNA TGTGCCAGCAGCCCCGGAGCGGGGGCCTACAATGAGCAGTTCTTC. The full variable domain, with the rest looked up from reference TRBV11-2 and TRBJ2-1, is EAGVAQSPRYKIIEKRQSVAFWCNPISGHATLYWYQQILGQGPKLLIQFQNNGVVDDSQLPKDRFSAERLKGVDSTLKIQPAKLEDSAVYLCASSPGAGAYNEQFFGPGTRLTVL.

V is TRBV18 and J is TRBJ2-1; TRBD2 agrees at 7 bases. The CDR3 spans 15 residues. Germline-derived CDR1 and CDR2 are KGHSH and LQKENI. The ends lost 3 bases at V and 1 base at J; junction bases unmatched: 3. This chain's CDR3 is CASSPEAGSYNEQFF. CDR3 in DNA: TGTGCCAGCTCACCGGAAGCGGGATCCTACAATGAGCAGTTCTTC.

This chain joins TRBV5-1 and TRBJ2-7; no clear D. Germline lookup yields CDR1 SGHRS and CDR2 YFSETQ. V was pared by 4 bases and J by 6 bases, with 11 bases between. This CDR3 is built from 12 residues. The CDR3 is CASSKTPPEQYF. The CDR3 DNA follows: TGCGCCAGCAGCAAGACTCCCCCCGAGCAGTACTTC.

The chain's CDR3 is CASRDRLNTEAFF. The DNA of the CDR3 is TGTGCCAGCAGGGACAGGTTGAACACTGAAGCTTTCTTT. The chain is built from TRBV28 and TRBJ1-1, with 7 bases matching TRBD1. V gave up 6 bases and J gave up 0 bases; unmatched junction bases: 1. Per the germline V gene, CDR1 is MDHEN and CDR2 is SYDVKM. The CDR3 totals 13 residues.

The chain is built from TRBV3-1 (or the pseudogene TRBV3-2) and TRBJ1-4, with D uncertain. CDR1 and CDR2 from the germline V gene are LGHDT and YNNKEL (reference sequence). The CDR3 runs 14 residues. V was cut by 2 bases and J by 8 bases, with 12 bases left in between. CDR3 sequence (DNA): TGTGCCAGCAGCCAACCCGGCGGAGGAGAAAAACTGTTTTTT. This encodes CASSQPGGGEKLFF.

The J gene is TRBJ1-2, the V gene TRBV30; 8 bases align to TRBD1. The length of the CDR3 is 14 residues. From germline, CDR1 is GTSNPN and CDR2 SVGIG (reference sequence). The J segment lost 4 bases and the V segment lost 2 bases, leaving 6 bases of the junction unmatched. The DNA of the CDR3 is TGTGCCTGGAGTTACAGGGGGAGCGCCTATGGCTACACCTTC. Protein product: CAWSYRGSAYGYTF.

This clone came up a few times. V is TRBV19 and J is TRBJ2-2; a possible D gene is TRBD1 (5 bases). Germline-derived CDR1 and CDR2 are LNHDA and SQIVND (reference sequence). The CDR3 is made up of 13 amino acids. Trimming cost V 6 bases and J 4 bases, with 9 bases left between them. The CDR3 DNA sequence: TGTGCCAGTAGACAGGACGGCACCGGGGAGCTGTTTTTT. Translating it yields CASRQDGTGELFF.

This rearrangement joins TRBV19 to TRBJ1-6, with 8 nucleotides matching TRBD1. After removal of 4 bases from V and 10 bases from J, the junction contained 9 bases not matched to a gene. The length of the CDR3 is 15 residues. Per the germline V gene, CDR1 is LNHDA and CDR2 is SQIVND (reference sequence). DNA of the CDR3: TGTGCCAGTAGTACTTCCGGACAGGGCAGATCACCCCTCCACTTT. This sequence encodes CASSTSGQGRSPLHF.

The chain uses TRBV7-3 and TRBJ1-2, with 9 bases identical to TRBD1. Per germline, CDR1 SGHTA and CDR2 FQGTGA. The length of the CDR3 is 16 residues. The V and J ends lost 4 bases and 4 bases, in that order; junction bases with no gene match: 10. This chain's CDR3 is CASSSGQGSTGYGYTF. CDR3 in DNA: TGTGCCAGCAGCTCGGGACAGGGTTCAACAGGCTATGGCTACACCTTC.

CDR3 coding DNA: TGTGCCAGCAGCTGGACCGGACTAGCGGGGGGGGCCTTCTTC. It specifies CASSWTGLAGGAFF. The chain is built from TRBV11-2 and TRBJ2-1; 15 bases align to TRBD2. Trimming removed 4 bases from V and 16 bases from J; junction bases left unmatched: 8. In germline, CDR1 is SGHAT, CDR2 FQNNGV. The CDR3 spans 14 residues.